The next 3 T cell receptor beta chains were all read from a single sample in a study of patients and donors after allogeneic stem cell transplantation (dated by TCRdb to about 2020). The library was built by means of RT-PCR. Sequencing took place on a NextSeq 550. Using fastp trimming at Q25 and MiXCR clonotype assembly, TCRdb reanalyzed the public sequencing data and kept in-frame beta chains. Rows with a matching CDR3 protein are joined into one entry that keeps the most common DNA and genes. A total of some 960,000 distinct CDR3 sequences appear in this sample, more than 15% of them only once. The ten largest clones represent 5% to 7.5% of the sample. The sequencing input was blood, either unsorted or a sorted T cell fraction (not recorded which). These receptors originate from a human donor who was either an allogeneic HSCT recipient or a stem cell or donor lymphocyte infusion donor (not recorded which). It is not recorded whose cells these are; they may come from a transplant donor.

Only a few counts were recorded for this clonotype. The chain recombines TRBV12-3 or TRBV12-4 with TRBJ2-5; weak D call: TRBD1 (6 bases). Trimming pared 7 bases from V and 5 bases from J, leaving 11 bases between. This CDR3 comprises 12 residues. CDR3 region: CASTAQGETQYF. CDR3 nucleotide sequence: TGTGCCAGCACGGCCCAGGGGGAGACCCAGTACTTC.

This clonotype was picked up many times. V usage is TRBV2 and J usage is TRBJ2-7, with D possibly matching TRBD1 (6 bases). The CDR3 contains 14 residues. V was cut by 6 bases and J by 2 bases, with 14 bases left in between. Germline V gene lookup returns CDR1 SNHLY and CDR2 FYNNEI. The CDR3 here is CASRDRIRAYEQYF. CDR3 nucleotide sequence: TGTGCCAGCAGAGACAGGATTCGTGCCTACGAGCAGTACTTC.

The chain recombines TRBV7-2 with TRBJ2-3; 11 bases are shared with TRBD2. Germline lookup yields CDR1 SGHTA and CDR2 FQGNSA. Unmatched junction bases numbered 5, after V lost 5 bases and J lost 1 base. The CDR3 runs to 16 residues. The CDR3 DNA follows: TGTGCCAGCAGCAAGCAACTAGCGGGGGGCACAGATACGCAGTATTTT. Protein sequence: CASSKQLAGGTDTQYF.